Presented here are 3 T cell receptor beta chains from one specimen sequenced in a study of regulatory T cells in long-lasting Graves disease. Building the TCR beta libraries relied on iRepertoire HTBI primers, and CDR3 regions underwent Arm-PCR. MiXCR, run by TCRdb on the multiplex PCR reads, gives a single entry per CDR3 protein. The data contain roughly 500,000 distinct CDR3 sequences, more than 10% of them seen just once; the ten biggest clones take up over 7%. Stated time point: newly diagnosed GD, antithyroid drugs for less than 3 months. The TCR library was made from RNA extracted from PBMCs. The same data also went into a second study, on T cells in Graves' hyperthyroidism and ophthalmopathy.

The sequencing used peripheral blood mononuclear cells (PBMCs), collected at new diagnosis, from a patient treated with antithyroid drugs. Receptors originate from a woman between 25 and 40 years old with Graves disease.

Ten or more counts support this clonotype. The genes are TRBV11-2 and TRBJ2-1; the match to TRBD2 covers 9 bases. The germline V gene has CDR1 SGHAT and CDR2 FQNNGV. The CDR3 has 16 amino acids. V was clipped by 1 base and J by 8 bases; unmatched bases: 9. The CDR3 DNA reads TGTGCCAGCAGCTTAGGCGGGAGGGCCGGGTTCGATGAGCAGTTCTTC. Protein: CASSLGGRAGFDEQFF.

This clonotype showed up many times. The CDR3 DNA sequence: TGTGCCAGCTCGCAGGACAGGGCGGTCTCTGGAAACACCATATATTTT. Translating gives CASSQDRAVSGNTIYF. The chain recombines TRBV18 with TRBJ1-3; TRBD1 aligns across 8 bases. The CDR3 loop spans 16 amino acids. The V gene's germline CDR1 is KGHSH and CDR2 LQKENI. The ends lost 6 bases at V and 0 bases at J; junction bases unmatched: 7.

The chain uses TRBV27 and TRBJ2-3; D uncertain. Germline assignment: CDR1 MNHEY and CDR2 SMNVEV (reference sequence). CDR3 length: 9 residues. The V and J ends lost 3 bases and 8 bases respectively, with 0 bases between them. CDR3 in amino acids: CASSFTQYF. CDR3 sequence (DNA): TGTGCCAGCAGTTTTACGCAGTATTTT.